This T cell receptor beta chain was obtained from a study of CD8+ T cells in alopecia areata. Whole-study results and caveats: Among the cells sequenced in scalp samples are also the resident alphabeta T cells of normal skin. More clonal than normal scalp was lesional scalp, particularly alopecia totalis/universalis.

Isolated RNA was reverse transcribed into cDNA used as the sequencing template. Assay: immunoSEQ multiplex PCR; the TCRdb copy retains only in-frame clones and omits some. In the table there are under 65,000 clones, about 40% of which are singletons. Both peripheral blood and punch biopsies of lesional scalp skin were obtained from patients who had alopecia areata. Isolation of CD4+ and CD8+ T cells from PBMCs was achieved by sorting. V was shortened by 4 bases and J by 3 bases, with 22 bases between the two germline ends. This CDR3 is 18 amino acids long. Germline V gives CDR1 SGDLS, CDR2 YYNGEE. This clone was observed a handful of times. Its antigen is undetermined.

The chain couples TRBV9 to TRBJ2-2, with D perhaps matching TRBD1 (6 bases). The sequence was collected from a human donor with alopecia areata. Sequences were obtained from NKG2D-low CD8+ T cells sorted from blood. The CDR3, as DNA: TGTGCCAGCAGCTCCGTAGGGCGACAGGCATCACACACCGGGGAGCTGTTTTTT. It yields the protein CASSSVGRQASHTGELFF.